Listed below are T cell receptor beta chains from one sample, sequenced in a study of T cell responses to AZD1222 COVID-19 vaccine. Clones were sequenced by immunoSEQ multiplex PCR, and TCRdb holds only the in-frame ones, with some missing. The table lists roughly 200,000 clones, about 90% of them singletons. The source material was peripheral blood, sampled on day 0 of AZD1222 vaccination. The source is an adult in good health. The CDR3 runs from the conserved cysteine through the conserved F or W. The order of the fields is clone size, D gene, V gene, J gene, CDR3 protein, CDR3 DNA. The D gene is left open where the match is weak. A clone size is listed for some rows: how often the clone was seen (once, few, many), or a class if it is expanded.

NA,NA,TRBV28,TRBJ2-7,CASSFLGQASYEQYF,TGTGCCAGCAGTTTTCTAGGCCAAGCCTCCTACGAGCAGTACTTC
NA,NA,TRBV2,TRBJ2-7,CASIPAWADTYEQYF,TGTGCCAGCATACCGGCGTGGGCGGATACCTACGAGCAGTACTTC
NA,NA,TRBV30,TRBJ2-7,CAWSRGGQNEQYF,TGTGCCTGGAGTAGAGGAGGGCAAAACGAGCAGTACTTC
NA,NA,TRBV11-3,TRBJ2-6,CASSSSRREDSGANVLTF,TGTGCCAGCAGCTCAAGTAGGAGGGAAGACTCTGGGGCCAACGTCCTGACTTTC
NA,NA,TRBV2,TRBJ1-1,CASRGRLEAFF,TGTGCCAGCAGAGGCCGCCTTGAAGCTTTCTTT
NA,NA,TRBV9,TRBJ1-1,CASSALTVNTEAFF,TGTGCCAGCAGCGCCTTGACAGTGAACACTGAAGCTTTCTTT
NA,TRBD2,TRBV7-2,TRBJ2-1,CASSFRTSSPYNEQFF,TGTGCCAGCAGCTTCCGGACTAGCTCCCCCTACAATGAGCAGTTCTTC
NA,NA,TRBV6-2/TRBV6-3,TRBJ2-7,CASSYSNPKHEQYF,TGTGCCAGCAGTTACTCGAATCCCAAACACGAGCAGTACTTC
NA,NA,TRBV7-9,TRBJ2-7,CASSSTASRAYEQYF,TGTGCCAGCAGCTCTACAGCGTCGAGGGCCTACGAGCAGTACTTC
NA,TRBD2,TRBV4-2,TRBJ2-2,CASSPSSRLAGGRGELFF,TGTGCCAGCAGCCCCTCCAGTCGGCTAGCGGGGGGGCGCGGGGAGCTGTTTTTT
NA,NA,TRBV28,TRBJ1-1,CASSFGGLEGTEAFF,TGTGCCAGCAGTTTTGGGGGCCTGGAGGGGACTGAAGCTTTCTTT
NA,TRBD1,TRBV19,TRBJ2-1,CASSIDGTASSYNEQFF,TGTGCCAGTAGTATAGATGGGACAGCTAGCTCCTACAATGAGCAGTTCTTC
NA,TRBD1,TRBV28,TRBJ1-6,CASRGQGESPLHF,TGTGCCAGCAGGGGACAGGGCGAATCACCCCTCCACTTT
NA,NA,TRBV3-1/TRBV3-2,TRBJ2-1,CASSQGVGMEQFF,TGTGCCAGCAGCCAAGGGGTAGGCATGGAGCAGTTCTTC
NA,TRBD1,TRBV5-1,TRBJ1-2,CASRVTQGAYGYTF,TGCGCCAGCAGGGTAACACAGGGGGCGTATGGCTACACCTTC
NA,TRBD1,TRBV5-6,TRBJ1-2,CASSGTHRGNYGYTF,TGTGCCAGCAGCGGGACCCACAGGGGTAACTATGGCTACACCTTC
NA,NA,TRBV4-1,TRBJ1-1,CASSQGQEAFF,TGCGCCAGCAGCCAGGGGCAGGAAGCTTTCTTT
NA,TRBD1,TRBV28,TRBJ1-1,CASSLLEGANTEAFF,TGTGCCAGCAGTCTCCTCGAGGGGGCGAACACTGAAGCTTTCTTT
NA,TRBD2,TRBV7-8,TRBJ2-4,CASSLAAGEGIQYF,TGTGCCAGCAGCTTAGCGGCCGGGGAGGGGATTCAGTACTTC
NA,NA,TRBV5-1,TRBJ1-2,CASSPLTDNYGYTF,TGCGCCAGCAGCCCCCTGACGGATAACTATGGCTACACCTTC
NA,NA,TRBV2,TRBJ2-5,CASSEGTLWETQYF,TGTGCCAGCAGTGAAGGGACCTTGTGGGAGACCCAGTACTTC
NA,TRBD1,TRBV28,TRBJ1-2,CASSYRGHGYTF,TGTGCCAGCAGCTACAGGGGACATGGCTACACCTTC
NA,NA,TRBV5-4,TRBJ1-1,CASSLGGRDTEAFF,TGTGCCAGCAGCTTGGGAGGGAGGGACACTGAAGCTTTCTTT
NA,TRBD2,TRBV27,TRBJ2-5,CASSLFSGGAPETQYF,TGTGCCAGCAGTTTATTTAGCGGGGGGGCCCCTGAGACCCAGTACTTC
NA,NA,TRBV19,TRBJ2-1,CASSPPGLRAQFF,TGTGCCAGTAGTCCGCCGGGACTCCGTGCGCAGTTCTTC
NA,NA,TRBV5-1,TRBJ1-3,CASSLSGDSGNTIYF,TGCGCCAGCAGCTTATCAGGAGACTCTGGAAACACCATATATTTT
NA,NA,TRBV5-1,TRBJ1-1,CASSLKDRGANTEAFF,TGCGCCAGCAGCCTTAAGGATCGGGGGGCGAACACTGAAGCTTTCTTT
NA,NA,TRBV30,TRBJ1-3,CAWSVRRGSGNTIYF,TGTGCCTGGAGTGTACGTCGGGGCTCTGGAAACACCATATATTTT
NA,NA,TRBV5-1,TRBJ1-6,CASSLTGDNSPLHF,TGCGCCAGCAGCTTGACTGGAGACAATTCACCCCTCCACTTT
NA,TRBD2,TRBV11-2,TRBJ2-1,CASSLEGTRSVGEQFF,TGTGCCAGCAGCTTAGAAGGGACTAGAAGTGTCGGTGAGCAGTTCTTC
NA,TRBD1,TRBV5-6,TRBJ1-4,CASSLYRGEKLFF,TGTGCCAGCAGCTTATACAGGGGAGAAAAACTGTTTTTT
NA,TRBD1,TRBV3-1/TRBV3-2,TRBJ2-2,CASSAGTGANTGELFF,TGTGCCAGCAGCGCCGGGACAGGGGCGAACACCGGGGAGCTGTTTTTT
NA,TRBD1,TRBV5-1,TRBJ2-2,CASSARGQGGTGELFF,TGCGCCAGCAGCGCGCGGGGACAGGGGGGCACCGGGGAGCTGTTTTTT
few,NA,TRBV3-1/TRBV3-2,TRBJ2-5,CASSHTTEYQETQYF,TGTGCCAGCAGCCATACGACAGAGTACCAAGAGACCCAGTACTTC
NA,TRBD2,TRBV18,TRBJ2-1,CASSPPLAGATYNEQFF,TGTGCCAGCTCACCTCCACTAGCGGGGGCAACCTACAATGAGCAGTTCTTC
NA,NA,TRBV5-5,TRBJ1-1,CASSSTTNTEAFF,TGTGCCAGCAGCTCTACAACGAACACTGAAGCTTTCTTT
few,NA,TRBV4-1,TRBJ1-5,CASSQAWDLNQPQHF,TGCGCCAGCAGCCAAGCTTGGGACCTCAATCAGCCCCAGCATTTT
NA,NA,TRBV15,TRBJ1-3,CATSTMSVGGSGNTIYF,TGTGCCACCAGCACTATGTCCGTGGGGGGTTCGGGAAACACCATATATTTT
NA,NA,TRBV7-2,TRBJ2-5,CASSLMRAGSQETQYF,TGTGCCAGCAGCTTAATGAGGGCAGGCTCCCAAGAGACCCAGTACTTC
NA,TRBD1,TRBV7-9,TRBJ1-1,CASSYKPTGGEAFF,TGTGCCAGCAGCTACAAACCGACAGGGGGTGAAGCTTTCTTT
NA,NA,TRBV3-1/TRBV3-2,TRBJ2-1,CASSGGAYSNEQFF,TGTGCCAGCAGCGGGGGCGCGTATTCCAATGAGCAGTTCTTC
NA,NA,TRBV3-1/TRBV3-2,TRBJ1-1,CASSQGIHNTEAFF,TGTGCCAGCAGCCAAGGCATCCATAACACTGAAGCTTTCTTT
medium-sized,NA,TRBV4-2,TRBJ2-3,CASSQAQPTDTQYF,TGTGCCAGCAGCCAAGCGCAACCCACAGATACGCAGTATTTT
NA,NA,TRBV30,TRBJ1-5,CAWSVSQFGGYSNQPQHF,TGTGCCTGGAGTGTAAGTCAGTTCGGAGGTTATAGCAATCAGCCCCAGCATTTT
NA,NA,TRBV7-8,TRBJ1-2,CASSRDQANYGYTF,TGTGCCAGCAGCCGCGACCAAGCTAACTATGGCTACACCTTC
NA,NA,TRBV7-9,TRBJ1-2,CASSFENGGYTF,TGTGCCAGCAGCTTCGAGAATGGTGGCTACACCTTC
NA,NA,TRBV6-1,TRBJ2-5,CASSETVRVETQYF,TGTGCCAGCAGTGAAACTGTGAGGGTGGAGACCCAGTACTTC
NA,NA,TRBV6-5,TRBJ1-6,CASSFEATSPLHF,TGTGCCAGCAGTTTTGAGGCGACTTCACCCCTCCACTTT
once,NA,TRBV7-9,TRBJ1-5,CASSPGYQPQHF,TGTGCCAGCAGCCCAGGGTATCAGCCCCAGCATTTT
NA,NA,TRBV5-4,TRBJ2-5,CASSLPGLQETQYF,TGTGCCAGCAGCTTGCCGGGACTCCAAGAGACCCAGTACTTC
NA,TRBD2,TRBV19,TRBJ2-5,CASSKRLAGDQETQYF,TGTGCCAGTAGTAAGAGACTAGCGGGGGACCAAGAGACCCAGTACTTC
once,NA,TRBV6-1,TRBJ2-3,CASSKGVVPNEDTQYF,TGTGCCAGCAGTAAAGGGGTAGTCCCCAATGAAGATACGCAGTATTTT
NA,TRBD1,TRBV9,TRBJ2-6,CASSVPRQGGSSGANVLTF,TGTGCCAGCAGCGTACCCCGACAGGGGGGATCCTCTGGGGCCAACGTCCTGACTTTC
NA,NA,TRBV19,TRBJ2-6,CASSIGRGANVLTF,TGTGCCAGTAGTATAGGGAGAGGGGCCAACGTCCTGACTTTC
NA,TRBD1,TRBV5-4,TRBJ2-2,CASSQGAWELFF,TGTGCCAGCAGTCAGGGGGCCTGGGAGCTGTTTTTT